This T cell receptor (beta chain) is from a study of blood T cell repertoires in COVID-19. Overall study context: PBMCs, B-cell-depleted T cells, or T cells were the source of the cDNA or gDNA that made up the material.

In the authors' methods: It was from reference gene primer amplification that nucleated cell counts were estimated. Measured with immunoSEQ multiplex PCR; TCRdb has only the in-frame clones, and not every one. D and trimming come from the DNA, and the V and J calls and clone size come from that table. The sample consists of 150,000 or so clones, roughly 90% of them appearing once. Germline V lookup: CDR1 LNHNV, CDR2 YYDKDF (reference sequence). The CDR3 loop spans 16 amino acids. The J segment lost 6 bases and the V segment lost 3 bases, leaving 12 bases of the junction unmatched. The source of this sequence is a woman in her 30s with acute COVID-19. The rearrangement uses TRBV15 and TRBJ2-3; 7 positions match TRBD2. The sequenced sample was PBMCs or T cells enriched from blood (not recorded which). CDR3 coding DNA: TGTGCCACCAGCAGGAACTCCCGGGACTACTGGGATACGCAGTATTTT. Its protein product is CATSRNSRDYWDTQYF. The variable domain in full, with the rest retrieved from reference TRBV15 and TRBJ2-3, is DAMVIQNPRYQVTQFGKPVTLSCSQTLNHNVMYWYQQKSSQAPKLLFHYYDKDFNNEADTPDNFQSRRPNTSFCFLDIRSPGLGDTAMYLCATSRNSRDYWDTQYFGPGTRLTVL.